This TCR beta chain was found in a study of CD8 T cells in ankylosing spondylitis. Findings and limits, study-wide: Blood from ankylosing spondylitis patients appeared to carry a characteristic roughly 8-variant TCR beta motif.

This CDR3 has 15 residues. Germline V gives CDR1 SGHKS, CDR2 YYEKEE (reference sequence). V was pared by 3 bases and J by 2 bases, with 12 bases between. With regard to this clonotype: Its antigen is not identified.

TCRdb re-derived calls from the 5' RACE reads in MiXCR, one entry per CDR3 protein. This sample carries approximately 550,000 distinct CDR3 sequences, about 13% of them seen once, and the ten largest clones take approximately 6.3%. The TCR originated in a male donor with ankylosing spondylitis. The V gene is TRBV5-5, the J gene TRBJ1-5; D call uncertain. The source material was blood, either unsorted or a sorted T cell fraction (not recorded which). This chain's CDR3 is CASSSTVIRNQPQHF. The CDR3, as DNA: TGTGCCAGCAGCTCTACAGTTATACGCAATCAGCCCCAGCATTTT.